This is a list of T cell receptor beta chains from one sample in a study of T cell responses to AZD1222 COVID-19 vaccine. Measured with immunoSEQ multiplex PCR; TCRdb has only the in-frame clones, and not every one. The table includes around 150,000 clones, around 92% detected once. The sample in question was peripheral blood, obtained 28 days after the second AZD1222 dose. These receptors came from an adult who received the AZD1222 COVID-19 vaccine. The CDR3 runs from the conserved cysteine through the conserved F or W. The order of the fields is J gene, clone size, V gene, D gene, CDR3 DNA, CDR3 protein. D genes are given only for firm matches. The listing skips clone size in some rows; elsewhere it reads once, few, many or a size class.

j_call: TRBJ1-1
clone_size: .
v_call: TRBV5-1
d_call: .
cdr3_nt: TGCGCCAGCAGCTTGGTGTCTTCTCGGACGGTGAACACTGAAGCTTTCTTT
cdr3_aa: CASSLVSSRTVNTEAFF

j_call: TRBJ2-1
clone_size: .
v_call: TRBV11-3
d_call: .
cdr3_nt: TGTGCCAGCAGCCCAGCACATAAGGCTGAGCAGTTCTTC
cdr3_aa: CASSPAHKAEQFF

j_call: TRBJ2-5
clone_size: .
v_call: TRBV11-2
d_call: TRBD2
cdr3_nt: TGTGCCAGCAGCTCCGGACTAGCGGCGACCCAGTACTTC
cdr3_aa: CASSSGLAATQYF

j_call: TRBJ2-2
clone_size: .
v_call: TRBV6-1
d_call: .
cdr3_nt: TGTGCCAGCAGTGAACAGCAGACCGGGGAGCTGTTTTTT
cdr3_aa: CASSEQQTGELFF

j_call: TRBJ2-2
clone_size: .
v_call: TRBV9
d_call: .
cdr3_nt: TGTGCCAGCAGCGCGCGGCGACTGAACACCGGGGAGCTGTTTTTT
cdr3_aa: CASSARRLNTGELFF

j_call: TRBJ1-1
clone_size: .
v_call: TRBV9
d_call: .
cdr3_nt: TGTGCCAGCAGCGTAAATTGGGGTGATCGATCGGCTTTCTTT
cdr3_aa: CASSVNWGDRSAFF

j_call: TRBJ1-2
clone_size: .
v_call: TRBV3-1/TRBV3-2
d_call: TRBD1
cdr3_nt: TGTGCCAGCAGCCAAGGGCGGGCGGGACAGGGGTCTGGCTACACCTTC
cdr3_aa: CASSQGRAGQGSGYTF

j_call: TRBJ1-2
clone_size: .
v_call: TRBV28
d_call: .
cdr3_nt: TGTGCCAGCACCTTATCGGACAGACCTAACTATGGCTACACCTTC
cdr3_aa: CASTLSDRPNYGYTF

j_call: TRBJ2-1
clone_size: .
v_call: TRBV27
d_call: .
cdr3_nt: TGTGCCAGCACCCCCTATATGGGGCATGAGCAGTTCTTC
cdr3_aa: CASTPYMGHEQFF

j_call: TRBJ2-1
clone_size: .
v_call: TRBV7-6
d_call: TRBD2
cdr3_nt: TGTGCCAGCAGCTTAGTTGGCGGGAGGGCCAATGAGCAGTTCTTC
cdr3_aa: CASSLVGGRANEQFF

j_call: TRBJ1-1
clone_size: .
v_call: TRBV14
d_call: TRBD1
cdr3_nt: TGTGCCAGCAGCTCCCGTAGGACAGGGGGCGGGGGCACTGAAGCTTTCTTT
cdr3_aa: CASSSRRTGGGGTEAFF

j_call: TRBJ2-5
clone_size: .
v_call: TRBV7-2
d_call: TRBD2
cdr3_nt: TGTGCCAGCAGCTCGAGACTAGCGGCGAGGGTCGAGACCCAGTACTTC
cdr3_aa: CASSSRLAARVETQYF

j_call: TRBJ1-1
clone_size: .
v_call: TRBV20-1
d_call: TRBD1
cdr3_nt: TGCAGTGCTAGTCCACCGACAGGGGCCTCTACTGAAGCTTTCTTT
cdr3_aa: CSASPPTGASTEAFF

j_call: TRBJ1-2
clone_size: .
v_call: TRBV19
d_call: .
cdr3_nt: TGTGCCAGTAGTATCAAGGGGCCCTATGGCTACACCTTC
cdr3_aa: CASSIKGPYGYTF

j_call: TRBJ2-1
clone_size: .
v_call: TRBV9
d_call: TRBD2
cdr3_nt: TGTGCCAGCAGCGTAGCTTCGTGGACTAGCGGGAGGTACAATGAGCAGTTCTTC
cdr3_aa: CASSVASWTSGRYNEQFF

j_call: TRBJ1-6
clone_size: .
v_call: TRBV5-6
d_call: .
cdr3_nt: TGTGCCAGCAGCTTCCGACGGCACCCTAATTCACCCCTCCACTTT
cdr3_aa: CASSFRRHPNSPLHF

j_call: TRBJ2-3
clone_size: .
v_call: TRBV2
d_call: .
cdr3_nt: TGTGCCAGCAGTGCCCTTCTCAAGGGCTTAGATACGCAGTATTTT
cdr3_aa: CASSALLKGLDTQYF

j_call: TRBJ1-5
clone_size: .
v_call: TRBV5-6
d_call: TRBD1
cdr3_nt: TGTGCCAGCAGCCCAGGGGGCTCCCTAGGCAATCAGCCCCAGCATTTT
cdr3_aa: CASSPGGSLGNQPQHF

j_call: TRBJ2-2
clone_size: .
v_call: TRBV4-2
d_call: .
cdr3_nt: TGTGCCAGCAGCCCCTTATCTGGGGAGCTGTTTTTT
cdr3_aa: CASSPLSGELFF

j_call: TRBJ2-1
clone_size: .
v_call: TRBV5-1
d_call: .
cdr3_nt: TGCGCCAGCAGCTTGGATCAGGGGGGGCGGAATGAGCAGTTCTTC
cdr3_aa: CASSLDQGGRNEQFF

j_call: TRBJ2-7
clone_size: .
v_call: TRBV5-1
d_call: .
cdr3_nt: TGCGCCAGCAGCTCCCTCGAGGGGACGGGGTACGAGCAGTACTTC
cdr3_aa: CASSSLEGTGYEQYF

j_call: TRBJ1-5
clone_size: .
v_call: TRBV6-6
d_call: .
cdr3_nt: TGTGCCAGCAGTTACTCGGGCGGCCCTCCCCAGCATTTT
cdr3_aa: CASSYSGGPPQHF

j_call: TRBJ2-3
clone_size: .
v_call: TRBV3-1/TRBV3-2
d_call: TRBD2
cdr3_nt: TGTGCCAGCAGCCAGCAGGTCCGGGCTAGCGGGAGGCGGGATACGCAGTATTTT
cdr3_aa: CASSQQVRASGRRDTQYF

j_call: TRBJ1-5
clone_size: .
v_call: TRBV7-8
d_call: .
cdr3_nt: TGTGCCAGCAGCTTAGTTGGGGCTGAGGGCAATCAGCCCCAGCATTTT
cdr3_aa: CASSLVGAEGNQPQHF

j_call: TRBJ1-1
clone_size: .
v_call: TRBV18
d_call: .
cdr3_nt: TGTGCCAGCTCACCACCGTCCCCGGCCACTGAAGCTTTCTTT
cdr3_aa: CASSPPSPATEAFF

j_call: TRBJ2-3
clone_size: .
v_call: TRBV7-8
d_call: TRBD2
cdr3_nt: TGTGCCAGCAGCGCGCGGCGGGAGGTCCCCACAGATACGCAGTATTTT
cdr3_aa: CASSARREVPTDTQYF

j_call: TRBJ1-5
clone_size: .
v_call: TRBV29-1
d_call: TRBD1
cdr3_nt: TGCAGCGGCAGGAACGGGACAGGGGGTCCGGGCAATCAGCCCCAGCATTTT
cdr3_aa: CSGRNGTGGPGNQPQHF

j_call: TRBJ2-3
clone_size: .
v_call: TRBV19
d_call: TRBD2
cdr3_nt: TGTGCCAGTAGTATAGAGGCGGGAGGGCCGGGTACGCAGTATTTT
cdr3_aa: CASSIEAGGPGTQYF

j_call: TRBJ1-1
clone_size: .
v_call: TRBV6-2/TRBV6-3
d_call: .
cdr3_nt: TGTGCCAGCAGTTACTCGATATCTGAAGCTTTCTTT
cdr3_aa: CASSYSISEAFF

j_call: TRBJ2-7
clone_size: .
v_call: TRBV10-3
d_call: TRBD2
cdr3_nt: TGTGCCATCAGTGCTAGCGGAAACGACGAGCAGTACTTC
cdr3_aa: CAISASGNDEQYF

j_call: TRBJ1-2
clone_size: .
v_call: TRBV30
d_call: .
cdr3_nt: TGTGCCTGGAGTGTTCGGGGCACTAACTATGGCTACACCTTC
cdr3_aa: CAWSVRGTNYGYTF

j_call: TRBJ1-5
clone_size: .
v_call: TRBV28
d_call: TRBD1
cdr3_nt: TGTGCCAGCAGTGCACAGGGGGGGCTCAGCAATCAGCCCCAGCATTTT
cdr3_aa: CASSAQGGLSNQPQHF

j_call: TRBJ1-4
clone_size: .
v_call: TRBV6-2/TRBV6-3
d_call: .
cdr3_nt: TGTGCCAGCAGTTACTCCCCCACGGCACGGGAAGAAAAACTGTTTTTT
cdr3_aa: CASSYSPTAREEKLFF

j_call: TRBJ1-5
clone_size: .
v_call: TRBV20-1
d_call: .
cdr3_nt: TGCAGTGCTAGTGAAGACAGATATAGCAATCAGCCCCAGCATTTT
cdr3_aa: CSASEDRYSNQPQHF

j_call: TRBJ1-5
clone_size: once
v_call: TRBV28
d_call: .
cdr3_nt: TGTGCCAGCAGGGCTAGTGGGGAGAGGGGTCAGCCCCAGCATTTT
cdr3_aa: CASRASGERGQPQHF

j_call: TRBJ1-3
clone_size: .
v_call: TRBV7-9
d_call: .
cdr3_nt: TGTGCCAGCAGCCGCGACAGGAGACCCTCTGGAAACACCATATATTTT
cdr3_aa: CASSRDRRPSGNTIYF

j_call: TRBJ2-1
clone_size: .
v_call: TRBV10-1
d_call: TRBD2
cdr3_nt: TGCGCCAGCAGTGAGCCGCCCGGGACTAGCAGGAGCTCCTACAATGAGCAGTTCTTC
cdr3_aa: CASSEPPGTSRSSYNEQFF

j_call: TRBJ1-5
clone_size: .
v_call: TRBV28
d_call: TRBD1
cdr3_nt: TGTGCCAGCAGTTGGGGGGGACAGGGCAGCAATCAGCCCCAGCATTTT
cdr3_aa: CASSWGGQGSNQPQHF

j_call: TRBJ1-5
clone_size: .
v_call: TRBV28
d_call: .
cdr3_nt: TGTGCCAGCACCGGGCTTGGTCAGCCCCAGCATTTT
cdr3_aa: CASTGLGQPQHF

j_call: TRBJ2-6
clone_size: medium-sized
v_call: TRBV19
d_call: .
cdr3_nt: TGTGCCAGTAGTTTGAACTGGGGCGCCGGGGCCAACGTCCTGACTTTC
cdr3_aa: CASSLNWGAGANVLTF

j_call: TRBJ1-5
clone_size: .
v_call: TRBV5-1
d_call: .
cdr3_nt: TGCGCCACCCCGGCCAGGGAGCCCCAGCATTTT
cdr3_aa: CATPAREPQHF

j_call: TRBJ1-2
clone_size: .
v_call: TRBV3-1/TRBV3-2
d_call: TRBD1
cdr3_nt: TGTGCCAGCAGCGCGGGACAGGTTCAAGGCTACACCTTC
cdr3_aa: CASSAGQVQGYTF

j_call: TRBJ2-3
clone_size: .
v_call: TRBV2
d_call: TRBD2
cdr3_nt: TGTGCCAGCAGTGAATATGGGCGGGAGGGCCTCTTTTGGACAGATACGCAGTATTTT
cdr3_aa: CASSEYGREGLFWTDTQYF

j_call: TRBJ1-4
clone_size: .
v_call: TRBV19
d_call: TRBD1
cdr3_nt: TGTGCCAGTAGTATCCTGTCCCAACAGGGGACGGATGAAAAACTGTTTTTT
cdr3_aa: CASSILSQQGTDEKLFF

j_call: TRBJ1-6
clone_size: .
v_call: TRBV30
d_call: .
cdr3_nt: TGTGCCTGGAGTGTATTCAGGGGTGGATCACCCCTCCACTTT
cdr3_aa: CAWSVFRGGSPLHF

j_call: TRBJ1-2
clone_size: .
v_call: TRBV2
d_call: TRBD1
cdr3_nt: TGTGCCAGCAGTGGGACAGGGGCATCGGCTGGCTACACCTTC
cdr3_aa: CASSGTGASAGYTF

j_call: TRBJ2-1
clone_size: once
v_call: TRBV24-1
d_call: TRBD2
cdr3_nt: TGTGCCACCAGTGGCGCCCGGGGGGAGGGCCACAATGAGCAGTTCTTC
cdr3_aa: CATSGARGEGHNEQFF

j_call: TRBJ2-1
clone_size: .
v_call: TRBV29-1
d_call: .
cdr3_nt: TGCAGCGTTGAACCGGACCGGGTAGGGCAGTTCTTC
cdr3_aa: CSVEPDRVGQFF

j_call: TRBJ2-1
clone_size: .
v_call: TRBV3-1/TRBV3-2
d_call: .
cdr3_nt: TGTGCCAGCAGCCGAGCGGTTTCCTACAATGAGCAGTTCTTC
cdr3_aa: CASSRAVSYNEQFF

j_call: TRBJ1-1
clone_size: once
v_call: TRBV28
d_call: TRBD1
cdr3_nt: TGTGCCAGCAGTTTCTACAGGGGTGAGTCTGAAGCTTTCTTT
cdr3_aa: CASSFYRGESEAFF

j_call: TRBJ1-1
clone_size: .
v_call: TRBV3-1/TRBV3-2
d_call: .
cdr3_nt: TGTGCCAGCAGCCAAGAGGTACAGAGGAACACTGAAGCTTTCTTT
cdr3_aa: CASSQEVQRNTEAFF

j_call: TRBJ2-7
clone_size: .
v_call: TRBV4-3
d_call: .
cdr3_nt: TGCGCCAGCAGCCAAGATCACGGCTCCTACGAGCAGTACTTC
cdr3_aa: CASSQDHGSYEQYF

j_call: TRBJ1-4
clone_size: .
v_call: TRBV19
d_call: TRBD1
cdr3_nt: TGTGCCAGTCGGACAGGGGCGGGTGAAAAACTGTTTTTT
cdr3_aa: CASRTGAGEKLFF

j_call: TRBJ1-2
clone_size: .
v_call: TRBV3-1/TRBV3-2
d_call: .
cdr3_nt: TGTGCCAGCAGCCCACCTCATCGGTCGTCTAACTATGGCTACACCTTC
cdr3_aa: CASSPPHRSSNYGYTF

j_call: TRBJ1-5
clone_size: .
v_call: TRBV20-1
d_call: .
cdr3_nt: TGCAGTGCTAGTGTGGGACAGCCCCAGCATTTT
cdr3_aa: CSASVGQPQHF

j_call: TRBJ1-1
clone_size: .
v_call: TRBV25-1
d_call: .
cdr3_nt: TGTGCCAGCAGTGACCCAGGGGAAAACACTGAAGCTTTCTTT
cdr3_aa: CASSDPGENTEAFF

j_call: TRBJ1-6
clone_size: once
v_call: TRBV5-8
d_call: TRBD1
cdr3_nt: TGTGCCAGCGAACCGGGACAGGGAGTTTCACCCCTCCACTTT
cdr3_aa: CASEPGQGVSPLHF